The 10 T cell receptor beta chains presented below share a single source sample, sequenced in a study of blood T cell repertoires in COVID-19. Measured with immunoSEQ multiplex PCR; TCRdb has only the in-frame clones, and not every one. The repertoire consists of about 480,000 clones, with 70% to 90% occurring once and the leading ten covering less than 2%. The sequenced sample consisted of PBMCs or T cells enriched from blood (not recorded which). These receptors came from a woman between 40 and 55 years old who had recovered from COVID-19.

This clone was seen once. The V call is TRBV4-3, the J call TRBJ2-7; 9 bases fit TRBD2. This CDR3 is 16 amino acids long. Germline V gene sequence: CDR1 LGHNA, CDR2 YSLEER. V was clipped by 1 base and J by 5 bases; unmatched bases: 9. In nucleotides, the CDR3 is TGCGCCAGCAGCCAAGGAGCGGGAGGCCGAGGGGACGAGCAGTACTTC. Translated: CASSQGAGGRGDEQYF.

J is TRBJ2-1 and V is TRBV14; a weak D match, TRBD2 (6 bases). Germline loops: CDR1 SGHDN, CDR2 FVKESK. The CDR3 sequence is 13 residues long. The V and J ends lost 4 bases and 5 bases respectively, with 9 bases between them. The CDR3, as DNA: TGTGCCAGCAGCCCATGGGGGGACAATGAGCAGTTCTTC. Its translation is CASSPWGDNEQFF.

The chain carries TRBV19 and TRBJ2-1, with TRBD1 matching over 7 bases. The V gene's germline CDR1 is LNHDA and CDR2 SQIVND (reference sequence). With V trimmed by 6 bases and J by 4 bases, 12 bases remained unmatched. The length of the CDR3 is 16 residues. The CDR3 DNA is TGTGCCAGTAGCCACAGTCCCGACAGGGAATACAATGAGCAGTTCTTC. It yields the protein CASSHSPDREYNEQFF.

The V gene is TRBV7-2, the J gene TRBJ2-2; 12 bases align to TRBD2. Germline V CDR1 and CDR2: SGHTA, FQGNSA. With V trimmed by 6 bases and J by 8 bases, 4 bases remained unmatched. This CDR3 is built from 14 residues. CDR3 sequence (DNA): TGTGCCAGCAGTATGACTAGCGGGAGTGGGGAGCTGTTTTTT. Its protein product is CASSMTSGSGELFF.

The rearrangement uses TRBV19 and TRBJ1-5, with 8 bases aligning to TRBD1. The trim removed 3 bases at V and 1 base at J, leaving 5 bases unmatched. Germline V gene data show CDR1 as LNHDA and CDR2 as SQIVND (reference sequence). This CDR3 region has 16 residues. DNA for the CDR3: TGTGCCAGTAGTATCAACACAGGGGGGAGCAATCAGCCCCAGCATTTT. Translating gives CASSINTGGSNQPQHF. Using reference TRBV19 and TRBJ1-5 for the parts outside the CDR3, the full variable domain is DGGITQSPKYLFRKEGQNVTLSCEQNLNHDAMYWYRQDPGQGLRLIYYSQIVNDFQKGDIAEGYSVSREKKESFPLTVTSAQKNPTAFYLCASSINTGGSNQPQHFGDGTRLSIL.

The gene calls are TRBV2 and TRBJ2-1; 10 nucleotides agree with TRBD1. This CDR3 is 14 amino acids long. V lost 10 bases, J lost 6 bases, and 9 bases stayed unmatched. The germline CDR1 and CDR2 sequences are SNHLY and FYNNEI. The CDR3 nucleotides read TGTGCCACAACCGGGACAGGGGTGGCCAATGAGCAGTTCTTC. The encoded protein is CATTGTGVANEQFF.

J is TRBJ1-2 and V is TRBV28; unclear D gene. The CDR3 sequence is 14 residues long. V was trimmed by 7 bases and J by 4 bases, leaving 16 bases between them. Per germline, CDR1 MDHEN and CDR2 SYDVKM. CDR3 in DNA: TGTGCCAGCAAGGAAGGCAGTGTAGCCTATGGCTACACCTTC. Its protein product is CASKEGSVAYGYTF.

CDR3 in amino acids: CASSLFARGYEKLFF. Here the CDR3 DNA reads TGTGCCAGCAGCTTATTTGCCAGAGGCTATGAAAAACTGTTTTTT. This chain links TRBV11-2 with TRBJ1-4, with D hard to call. The CDR3 has 15 amino acids. Trimming pared 2 bases from V and 6 bases from J, leaving 13 bases between. Looked up from germline, CDR1 is SGHAT and CDR2 is FQNNGV.

J is TRBJ1-2 and V is TRBV12-3 or TRBV12-4; possibly TRBD1 for D (6 bases). This CDR3 spans 12 amino acids. The V gene lost 7 bases and the J gene lost 7 bases, with 13 bases spanning the gap. The CDR3 loop reads CASTEGGLGYTF. CDR3 coding DNA: TGTGCCAGCACCGAGGGGGGGCTTGGCTACACCTTC.

V and J are TRBV6-5 and TRBJ1-2; no clear D gene. V was shortened by 2 bases and J by 4 bases, with 14 bases between the two germline ends. Germline V CDR1 and CDR2: MNHEY, SVGAGI. This CDR3 has 15 residues. CDR3 sequence (DNA): TGTGCCAGCAGTTACGACCGATCTCGGGGCTATGGCTACACCTTC. Its translation: CASSYDRSRGYGYTF.